One sample yielded the 32 T cell receptor beta chains listed below, sequenced in a study of blood T cells in healthy people across ages. A sample-barcoded 5' primer and a J-beta primer mix were used in a second PCR of roughly 7 to 11 cycles. Each CDR3 protein gets one entry after TCRdb re-called the 5' RACE reads with MiXCR. The sample shows 700,000 or so distinct CDR3 sequences, roughly two fifths of them seen only once. The sequencing input was blood. These TCRs come from an older man in good health.

The rearrangement uses TRBV11-1 and TRBJ2-5; 8 positions match TRBD2. Looked up from germline, CDR1 is SGHAT and CDR2 is FQDESV (reference sequence). The CDR3 extends over 18 amino acids. J was trimmed by 5 bases and V by 5 bases; bases with no gene match: 19. CDR3 in amino acids: CASSPRSLAGGRRETQYF. The DNA of the CDR3 is TGTGCCAGCAGCCCGCGTTCGCTAGCGGGCGGGAGGAGGGAGACCCAGTACTTC. The whole variable domain, remainder taken from reference TRBV11-1 and TRBJ2-5, is EAEVAQSPRYKITEKSQAVAFWCDPISGHATLYWYRQILGQGPELLVQFQDESVVDDSQLPKDRFSAERLKGVDSTLKIQPAELGDSAMYLCASSPRSLAGGRRETQYFGPGTRLLVL.

The rearrangement links TRBV7-2 to TRBJ2-5; TRBD2 matches 7 bases. Germline values: CDR1 SGHTA, CDR2 FQGNSA. The junction had 4 bases not matched to a gene; V was cut back by 5 bases and J by 1 base. This CDR3 has 14 residues. CDR3 nucleotides: TGTGCCAGCAGCGGACGGACTAGCCAAGAGACCCAGTACTTC. It encodes CASSGRTSQETQYF.

The V and J genes are TRBV6-1 and TRBJ2-7, with no clear D. V dropped 3 bases and J dropped 2 bases, with 5 bases sitting between them. CDR3 length: 12 amino acids. Germline loops: CDR1 MNHNS, CDR2 SASEGT. This CDR3 reads CASSDYPYEQYF. In nucleotides, the CDR3 is TGTGCCAGCAGTGATTACCCCTACGAGCAGTACTTC.

This clonotype was seen a single time. Here the CDR3 reads CASSALPGGTDTQYF. CDR3 DNA sequence: TGTGCCAGCAGCGCCCTACCCGGGGGCACAGATACGCAGTATTTT. The chain has TRBV9 and TRBJ2-3; a possible D gene is TRBD2 (5 bases). The V gene's germline CDR1 is SGDLS and CDR2 YYNGEE. The CDR3 length is 15 residues. V was clipped by 3 bases and J by 1 base, with 12 bases between them.

This clonotype was seen many times. The chain combines TRBV28 with TRBJ2-7; tentative D call: TRBD1 (5 bases). Trimming took off 2 bases at V and 5 bases at J, with 10 bases between the two ends. CDR1 is MDHEN and CDR2 is SYDVKM in the germline V gene. The CDR3 runs to 13 residues. The CDR3, as DNA: TGTGCCAGCAGTTTACAGGGAACCCACGAGCAGTACTTC. The encoded protein is CASSLQGTHEQYF.

The V and J genes are TRBV28 and TRBJ1-2, with 9 bases lining up with TRBD1. V was pared by 2 bases and J by 4 bases, with 5 bases of the junction left unmatched. This CDR3 is 15 amino acids long. Germline loops: CDR1 MDHEN, CDR2 SYDVKM. The CDR3 sequence: CASSLLRTGAYGYTF. Written as DNA, the CDR3 is TGTGCCAGCAGTTTACTGAGGACAGGGGCCTATGGCTACACCTTC.

This clonotype is a singleton in its sample. The chain uses TRBV12-3 or TRBV12-4 and TRBJ2-4; 7 nucleotides match TRBD1. The CDR3 loop spans 16 amino acids. The trim removed 6 bases at V and 13 bases at J, leaving 21 bases unmatched. The CDR3 DNA reads TGTGCCAGCAGCAAACAGGGGTCTTGGTCCTACAATGAGCAGTACTTC. Encoded protein: CASSKQGSWSYNEQYF.

Concerning this clonotype: It may be a read error: a sequence one base away is much more abundant. The rearrangement joins TRBV3-1 to TRBJ2-5, with D unresolved. The V and J ends lost 4 bases and 1 base respectively, with 13 bases between them. The CDR3 length is 15 residues. Germline V gene lookup returns CDR1 LGHDT and CDR2 YNNKEL (reference sequence). The CDR3: CASSPTPVSQETQYF. DNA of the CDR3: TGTGCCAGCAGCCCGACTCCCGTCAGCCAAGAGACCCAGTACTTC.

Note on this clonotype: A junction end diverges from the germline sequence, so it may reflect a read error. The V call is TRBV6-2 or TRBV6-3, the J call TRBJ1-5; 8 nucleotides agree with TRBD1. In germline, CDR1 is MNHEY, CDR2 SVGEGT. CDR3 length equals 19 residues. The CDR3 region is CASSSPGTGGAGPNRPQHF. The CDR3 nucleotides read TGTGCCAGCAGTTCCCCCGGGACAGGCGGAGCGGGTCCCAATCGGCCCCAGCATTTT.

This chain joins TRBV7-2 and TRBJ2-3, with D unclear. The V gene lost 6 bases and the J gene lost 4 bases, with 17 bases spanning the gap. CDR1 and CDR2 (germline): SGHTA, FQGNSA. This CDR3 contains 15 residues. The CDR3 nucleotides read TGTGCCAGCAGGAGTAGTAAGGGTGCCCCAGATACGCAGTATTTT. Its protein product is CASRSSKGAPDTQYF.

This clonotype appeared a single time. A junction boundary mismatches the germline segment, possibly from a read error. The chain employs TRBV7-2 and TRBJ2-7, with 11 positions matching TRBD1. This CDR3 comprises 15 residues. The germline V gene has CDR1 SGHTA and CDR2 FQGNSA. The chain's CDR3 is CASSRGTGGSYEQNF. In DNA, the CDR3 is TGTGCCAGCAGCCGGGGGACAGGGGGTTCCTACGAGCAGAACTTC.

This clonotype turned up a few times. The rearrangement uses TRBV3-1 and TRBJ2-1; 8 nucleotides align to TRBD1. Germline V CDR1 and CDR2: LGHDT, YNNKEL (reference sequence). The V and J ends lost 2 bases and 7 bases, in that order; junction bases with no gene match: 4. The CDR3 covers 14 residues. CDR3 protein: CASSQQNRGNEQFF. CDR3 nucleotide sequence: TGTGCCAGCAGCCAACAAAACAGGGGGAATGAGCAGTTCTTC.

In its sample, this clonotype was seen many times. V gene TRBV7-2 combines with J gene TRBJ2-5, with D perhaps TRBD1 or TRBD2 (5 bases each). Germline assignment: CDR1 SGHTA and CDR2 FQGNSA. V was shortened by 5 bases and J by 5 bases, with 18 bases between the two germline ends. The CDR3 contains 15 residues. In DNA, the CDR3 is TGTGCCAGCAGCCCAATCCTAGGGACCCGCGAGACCCAGTACTTC. It specifies CASSPILGTRETQYF.

This clonotype was detected only a few times. V gene TRBV6-6 combines with J gene TRBJ1-5; 9 bases are shared with TRBD1. J gave up 4 bases and V 4 bases, and 5 bases lay outside the gene matches. Germline V gives CDR1 MNHNY, CDR2 SVGAGI (reference sequence). The length of the CDR3 is 15 residues. The CDR3 loop reads CASSWEGTGNQPQHF. CDR3 nucleotide sequence: TGTGCCAGCAGTTGGGAAGGGACAGGGAATCAGCCCCAGCATTTT.

Only a few counts were recorded for this clonotype. V and J are TRBV6-6 and TRBJ2-7; TRBD1 matches 8 bases. The V and J ends lost 3 bases and 5 bases, in that order; junction bases with no gene match: 9. The CDR3 is 15 amino acids. CDR1 and CDR2 from the germline V gene are MNHNY and SVGAGI (reference sequence). Here the CDR3 reads CASSYARQGSDEQYF. The DNA for the CDR3 is TGTGCCAGCAGTTATGCCCGACAGGGGTCGGACGAGCAGTACTTC.

V and J are TRBV12-3 or TRBV12-4 and TRBJ2-1, with 7 bases aligning to TRBD2. The CDR3 spans 16 residues. Trimming removed 5 bases from V and 3 bases from J; junction bases left unmatched: 10. CDR3 residues: CASSNQVAGVYNEQFF. The CDR3 coding sequence is TGTGCCAGCAGTAACCAAGTCGCGGGGGTCTACAATGAGCAGTTCTTC.

The rearrangement uses TRBV12-3 or TRBV12-4 and TRBJ1-2, with D uncertain. The length of the CDR3 is 13 residues. Trimming removed 10 bases at V and 3 bases at J, with 15 bases between. The CDR3 loop reads CANTSDQYYGYTF. CDR3 bases: TGTGCCAACACGTCCGATCAGTACTATGGCTACACCTTC.

Here the CDR3 DNA reads TGTGCCAGCAGCTTAGCGCCGACAGGGGTTTCACCCCTCCACTTT. Protein sequence: CASSLAPTGVSPLHF. The chain is built from TRBV11-2 and TRBJ1-6, with 8 bases identical to TRBD1. The CDR3 runs to 15 residues. Trimming cost V 1 base and J 9 bases; bases outside gene matches: 5. The germline V gene encodes CDR1 SGHAT and CDR2 FQNNGV.

This sequence joins TRBV20-1 and TRBJ2-3, with D uncertain. Germline lookup yields CDR1 DFQATT and CDR2 SNEGSKA (reference sequence). V was clipped by 7 bases and J by 1 base, with 9 bases between them. This CDR3 region has 12 residues. The CDR3, as DNA: TGCAGTGTGGAGACTGGCACAGATACGCAGTATTTT. Encoded protein: CSVETGTDTQYF.

This clonotype was recorded a few times. The chain couples TRBV29-1 to TRBJ2-1; TRBD1 agrees at 8 bases. J gave up 4 bases and V 6 bases, and 17 bases lay outside the gene matches. The CDR3 contains 17 residues. From germline, CDR1 is SQVTM and CDR2 ANQGSEA. The CDR3 spells CSVTPGQASWGYNEQFF. CDR3 sequence (DNA): TGCAGCGTGACTCCGGGACAGGCTAGCTGGGGTTACAATGAGCAGTTCTTC.

The J gene is TRBJ2-7, the V gene TRBV14; no definite D call. CDR3 length: 14 residues. V lost 6 bases and J lost 0, with 12 bases in between. Looked up from germline, CDR1 is SGHDN and CDR2 is FVKESK. In DNA form, the CDR3 reads TGTGCCAGCAGTCTCGACCAAATCTCCTACGAGCAGTACTTC. Amino acids: CASSLDQISYEQYF.

Concerning this clonotype itself: This clone may be a read error of a much larger clone one base away. This chain uses TRBV5-1 with TRBJ2-1; TRBD1 matches 7 bases. The CDR3 sequence is 14 residues long. Germline CDR1 SGHRS, CDR2 YFSETQ. The J segment lost 13 bases and the V segment lost 3 bases, leaving 13 bases of the junction unmatched. For the CDR3, the DNA is TGCGCCAGCAGCTCTCGACAGGGTGGCGAGACCCAGTTCTTC. Its translation: CASSSRQGGETQFF.

This clonotype was detected ten times or more. This chain joins TRBV9 and TRBJ2-3, with 9 positions matching TRBD2. This CDR3 spans 16 amino acids. The ends lost 9 bases at V and 4 bases at J; junction bases unmatched: 15. Per germline, CDR1 SGDLS and CDR2 YYNGEE. Written as DNA, the CDR3 is TGTGCCACAGCCCAGGGAGCGGGGGGAGGTTCAGATACGCAGTATTTT. This gives the protein CATAQGAGGGSDTQYF.

This clonotype was observed at least ten times. The rearrangement uses TRBV29-1 and TRBJ1-5; D is perhaps TRBD1 (5 bases). This CDR3 spans 14 amino acids. Trimming took off 4 bases at V and 2 bases at J, with 12 bases between the two ends. Germline V gene lookup returns CDR1 SQVTM and CDR2 ANQGSEA. Written as DNA, the CDR3 is TGCAGCGTTGGAGCAGGGTCAGGCAATCAGCCCCAGCATTTT. It yields the protein CSVGAGSGNQPQHF. Complete variable domain (other parts from reference TRBV29-1 and TRBJ1-5): SAVISQKPSRDICQRGTSLTIQCQVDSQVTMMFWYRQQPGQSLTLIATANQGSEATYESGFVIDKFPISRPNLTFSTLTVSNMSPEDSSIYLCSVGAGSGNQPQHFGDGTRLSIL.

In this sample, this clonotype turned up a few times. This chain connects TRBV6-2 or TRBV6-3 to TRBJ2-7, with D maybe TRBD1 (5 bases). Trimming took off 5 bases at V and 1 base at J, with 15 bases between the two ends. Germline V gives CDR1 MNHEY, CDR2 SVGEGT. This CDR3 is 15 amino acids long. Here the CDR3 reads CASSPTATGSYEQYF. CDR3 sequence (DNA): TGTGCCAGCAGTCCGACGGCTACAGGATCCTACGAGCAGTACTTC.

The V and J genes are TRBV5-1 and TRBJ1-2; 7 nucleotides match TRBD1. The length of the CDR3 is 13 residues. Germline V lookup: CDR1 SGHRS, CDR2 YFSETQ. Trimming took 3 bases from V and 5 from J; bases not matched to a gene: 4. CDR3 sequence (DNA): TGCGCCAGCAGCTGGGACAGACCGTATGGCTACACCTTC. Protein sequence: CASSWDRPYGYTF.

A few counts support this clonotype. A read error may explain this, as a much larger clone is one base away. The chain is built from TRBV6-2 or TRBV6-3 and TRBJ2-5, with TRBD2 identical over 8 bases. Germline V gene lookup returns CDR1 MNHEY and CDR2 SVGEGT. Trimming removed 5 bases from V and 11 bases from J; junction bases left unmatched: 10. The CDR3 totals 13 residues. CDR3 sequence reads: CASSAFRGGEQYF. CDR3 DNA: TGTGCCAGCAGTGCCTTTCGGGGGGGAGAGCAGTACTTC.

The rearrangement joins TRBV5-4 to TRBJ1-2, with D possibly TRBD1 on 6 matching bases. This CDR3 spans 18 amino acids. V gave up 0 bases and J gave up 4 bases, with 22 bases separating them. Per the germline V gene, CDR1 is SGHNT and CDR2 is YYREEE (reference sequence). CDR3 DNA sequence: TGTGCCAGCAGCTTGGTGGGCGGGGGCGCCCCCACTAGCTATGGCTACACCTTC. Residues: CASSLVGGGAPTSYGYTF.

This clonotype has only a few counts. This chain uses TRBV21-1 with TRBJ1-6; the table's D call TRBD1 went unverified against the DNA. TRBV21-1 counts as a pseudogene. The CDR3 extends over 17 amino acids. The CDR3 sequence: CASSNRDREKHNSPLHF. In DNA, the CDR3 is TGTGCCAGCAGCAACCGGGACAGGGAGAAACATAATTCACCCCTCCACTTT.

The J gene is TRBJ2-1, the V gene TRBV10-3; TRBD2 matches at 8 bases. Germline CDR1 ENHRY, CDR2 SYGVKD. The CDR3 spans 17 residues. With V trimmed by 3 bases and J by 2 bases, 9 bases remained unmatched. The CDR3 region is CAISEMAGGTPYNEQFF. The CDR3 DNA follows: TGTGCCATCAGTGAAATGGCGGGAGGAACGCCCTACAATGAGCAGTTCTTC.

The chain employs TRBV7-2 and TRBJ2-1; 9 positions match TRBD2. Losses at the gene ends were 0 bases for V and 9 bases for J; bases not matched to a gene: 3. The CDR3 contains 14 residues. From germline, CDR1 is SGHTA and CDR2 FQGNSA. The CDR3 loop reads CASSLAASGIEQFF. DNA for the CDR3: TGTGCCAGCAGCTTAGCGGCTAGCGGGATTGAGCAGTTCTTC.

V and J are TRBV20-1 and TRBJ2-1; D might be TRBD1 or TRBD2, each matching 6 bases. Trimming cost V 6 bases and J 9 bases, with 9 bases left between them. The CDR3 totals 10 residues. From germline, CDR1 is DFQATT and CDR2 SNEGSKA (reference sequence). CDR3 region: CSARGPEQFF. The CDR3 DNA reads as TGCAGTGCCCGGGGGCCTGAGCAGTTCTTC.